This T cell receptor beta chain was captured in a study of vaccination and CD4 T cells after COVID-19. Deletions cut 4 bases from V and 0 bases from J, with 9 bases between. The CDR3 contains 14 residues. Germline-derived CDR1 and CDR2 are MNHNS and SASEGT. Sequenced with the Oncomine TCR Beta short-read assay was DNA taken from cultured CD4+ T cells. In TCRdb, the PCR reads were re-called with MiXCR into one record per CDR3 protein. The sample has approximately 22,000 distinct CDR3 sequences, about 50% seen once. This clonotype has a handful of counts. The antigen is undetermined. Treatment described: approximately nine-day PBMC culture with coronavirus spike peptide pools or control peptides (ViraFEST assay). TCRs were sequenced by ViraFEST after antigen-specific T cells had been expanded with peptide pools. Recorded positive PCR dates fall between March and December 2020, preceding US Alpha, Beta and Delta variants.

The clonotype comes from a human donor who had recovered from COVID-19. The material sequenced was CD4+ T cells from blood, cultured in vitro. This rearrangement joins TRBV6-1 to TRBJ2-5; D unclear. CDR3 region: CASSGGRYQETQYF. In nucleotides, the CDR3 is TGTGCCAGCAGTGGCGGTCGGTACCAAGAGACCCAGTACTTC.